The next 9 T cell receptor beta chains were all read from a single sample in a study of regulatory dendritic cells for organ transplantation. TCRdb's table, derived via immunoSEQ multiplex PCR, lists solely in-frame clones and lacks some. The sample holds about 29,000 clones; nearly 80% are singletons and the top ten take 2% to 2.5%. The sequencing sample was made of memory CD4+ T cells from blood. Documented subset: CD45RO+ memory T cells. The receptors were sampled from a human donor in good health.

The rearrangement links TRBV29-1 to TRBJ1-2; tentative D call: TRBD1 (5 bases). V dropped 4 bases and J dropped 8 bases, with 14 bases sitting between them. This CDR3 has 12 amino acids. Germline loops: CDR1 SQVTM, CDR2 ANQGSEA. CDR3 loop: CSVVRDFEGYTF. DNA for the CDR3: TGCAGCGTTGTTCGGGACTTTGAAGGCTACACCTTC.

The rearrangement joins TRBV7-3 to TRBJ1-2; weak D call: TRBD1 (6 bases). The V gene lost 4 bases and the J gene lost 1 base, with 13 bases spanning the gap. Germline CDR1 reads SGHTA; CDR2 reads FQGTGA. This CDR3 is 15 amino acids long. CDR3 sequence reads: CASSSRDTLNYGYTF. The CDR3 DNA sequence: TGTGCCAGCAGCTCCCGGGACACCCTTAACTATGGCTACACCTTC.

This chain uses TRBV10-3 with TRBJ2-1, with TRBD2 matching 7 bases. CDR3 length equals 13 residues. The V gene end was trimmed by 2 bases and the J gene end by 9 bases; junction bases not matched to a gene: 4. CDR1 is ENHRY, CDR2 SYGVKD, per germline. As DNA, the CDR3 is TGTGCCATCAGTGAGAATCCTAGCGGTGAGCAGTTCTTC. Translated: CAISENPSGEQFF.

This clone is a singleton in its sample. The chain recombines TRBV4-2 with TRBJ2-3, with unresolved D. Germline CDR1 and CDR2: LGHNA and YNFKEQ. Between the trimmed V and J ends, which lost 0 bases and 1 base, there was a span of 11 bases. The CDR3 extends over 16 amino acids. CDR3 nucleotide sequence: TGTGCCAGCAGCCAAGATAGGGCCCAAGGCACAGATACGCAGTATTTT. Amino acid sequence: CASSQDRAQGTDTQYF.

The chain employs TRBV5-6 and TRBJ1-2; a weak D match, TRBD1 (5 bases). The germline V gene has CDR1 SGHDT and CDR2 YYEEEE. There are 14 residues in the CDR3. V dropped 0 bases and J dropped 6 bases, with 12 bases sitting between them. Here the CDR3 reads CASSLEETGHGYTF. In DNA, the CDR3 is TGTGCCAGCAGCTTGGAGGAGACGGGACATGGCTACACCTTC.

The chain recombines TRBV7-9 with TRBJ1-1; D is ambiguous. This CDR3 has 13 amino acids. CDR1 SEHNR and CDR2 FQNEAQ come from the germline V gene (reference sequence). With 4 bases removed from V and 3 bases from J, the gap between germline ends came to 9 bases. DNA for the CDR3: TGTGCCAGCAGCTCTTTTATGGACACTGAAGCTTTCTTT. It encodes CASSSFMDTEAFF. Complete variable domain (other parts from reference TRBV7-9 and TRBJ1-1): DTGVSQNPRHKITKRGQNVTFRCDPISEHNRLYWYRQTLGQGPEFLTYFQNEAQLEKSRLLSDRFSAERPKGSFSTLEIQRTEQGDSAMYLCASSSFMDTEAFFGQGTRLTVV.

This clone was seen only once. V is TRBV7-2 and J is TRBJ2-2; 13 bases agree with TRBD2. There are 19 residues in the CDR3. The ends lost 2 bases at V and 2 bases at J; junction bases unmatched: 8. CDR1 SGHTA and CDR2 FQGNSA come from the germline V gene. Written as DNA, the CDR3 is TGTGCCAGCAGCTTAAGGGTTTTGGGACTAGCGGGAAACACCGGGGAGCTGTTTTTT. Its protein is CASSLRVLGLAGNTGELFF.

This clone showed up just a few times. The V and J genes are TRBV27 and TRBJ1-2; 7 bases match TRBD1. V lost 6 bases, J lost 5 bases, and 3 bases stayed unmatched. The germline V gene has CDR1 MNHEY and CDR2 SMNVEV (reference sequence). The CDR3 sequence is 12 residues long. The CDR3 DNA reads as TGTGCCAGCAGGACAGGGCATTATGGCTACACCTTC. Translation gives CASRTGHYGYTF.

The genes are TRBV9 and TRBJ1-1, with D possibly matching TRBD1 (6 bases). The ends were cut back, 0 bases at V and 4 bases at J, with 13 bases in the middle. In germline, CDR1 is SGDLS, CDR2 YYNGEE. The CDR3 has 15 residues. The CDR3 reads CASSVDPGVGTEAFF. The CDR3 DNA reads TGTGCCAGCAGCGTAGACCCAGGGGTGGGCACTGAAGCTTTCTTT.